Sequencing of this T cell receptor (beta chain) was carried out in a study of blood T cell repertoires in COVID-19. Germline CDR1 and CDR2: LNHDA and SQIVND (reference sequence). The CDR3 has 16 residues. V shed 5 bases and J 4 bases; nucleotides not matched to a gene: 12. The method was immunoSEQ multiplex PCR; TCRdb's version includes in-frame clones alone and lacks a portion of them. The sample shows fewer than 200,000 clones, 70% to 90% of them seen only once. Source material: peripheral blood. The chain combines TRBV19 with TRBJ1-1; 8 nucleotides line up with TRBD1. This TCR was recovered from a woman over 75 with COVID-19, enrolled during active disease. This CDR3 reads CASSLRGQGVATEAFF. The CDR3 DNA follows: TGTGCCAGTAGTCTAAGAGGACAGGGTGTCGCCACTGAAGCTTTCTTT.